The source of this T cell receptor beta chain is a study of shared clonotypes between healthy human individuals. Study-level background: Sampling drew on donors who were a couple of women and three men aged 18 to 49.

Study conclusions and caveats: It was only blood that was sampled, and tissue repertoires likely differ. Relative to their counterparts shared across all four donors, non-shared clonotypes exhibited diminished generation probabilities.

The table came from immunoSEQ multiplex PCR; TCRdb's copy has only in-frame clones and leaves some out. The sample shows roughly 2.5 million clones, approximately 94% of them seen only once. Of note for this clone: As yet, its antigen is unknown.

The CDR3 runs 16 residues. The V gene's germline CDR1 is SGHRS and CDR2 YFSETQ. Trimming left V 4 bases short and J 0 bases short, with 13 bases between. The rearrangement joins TRBV5-1 to TRBJ2-2; D is perhaps TRBD1 (6 bases). This TCR was sampled from a man between 18 and 35 years old in good health. The sequenced sample was naive CD4+ T cells sorted from blood. Subset specified: CD45RA+ positively selected. In nucleotides, the CDR3 is TGCGCCAGCAGCCCTTCGACAGGCACGAACACCGGGGAGCTGTTTTTT. Translation gives CASSPSTGTNTGELFF.